This TCR beta chain was sequenced during a study of blood T cell repertoires in COVID-19. As for the study in general: COVID-19 samples collected from the United States, Italy and Spain covered acute and convalescent phases.

TCRdb's copy holds only in-frame clones and misses some; the assay was immunoSEQ multiplex PCR. Of 250,000 to 350,000 clones in the sample, roughly 90% were seen once. This clonotype was sampled from a man aged 55 to 70 who had recovered from COVID-19. The sample consisted of PBMCs or T cells enriched from blood (not recorded which).

CDR3 in amino acids: CASSLLFAFF. The CDR3 nucleotides are TGTGCCAGCAGCTTACTCTTTGCTTTCTTT. This chain connects TRBV7-2 to TRBJ1-1; D gene ambiguous. V lost 2 bases, J lost 11 bases, and 6 bases lay in between. This CDR3 contains 10 residues. Germline CDR1 SGHTA, CDR2 FQGNSA. Full variable domain (missing parts from reference TRBV7-2 and TRBJ1-1): GAGVSQSPSNKVTEKGKDVELRCDPISGHTALYWYRQSLGQGLEFLIYFQGNSAPDKSGLPSDRFSAERTGGSVSTLTIQRTQQEDSAVYLCASSLLFAFFGQGTRLTVV.